This T cell receptor beta chain appears in the sequencing data of a study of blood T cells in healthy people across ages. Findings and limits, study-wide: Aged donors had fewer naive CD4+ cells and lower diversity than long-lived donors.

Healthy individuals of Caucasian origin from Russia, aged about 6 to 100, served as donors. The use of a sample-barcoded 5' primer and a J-beta primer mix characterized a second PCR of roughly 6 to 12 cycles. Any given sample supplied a minimum of 3 million CDR3-containing paired-end reads. Via MiXCR, TCRdb re-called the 5' RACE reads, giving one row per CDR3 protein. Of hundreds of thousands of distinct CDR3 sequences in the sample, over 40% are singletons; the top ten hold roughly 13%. Trimming stripped 3 bases from V and 1 base from J, with 16 bases between. The CDR3 is 17 residues long. CDR1 is KGHDR, CDR2 SFDVKD, per germline. About this clonotype: No antigen is known for it.

The receptor was isolated from a woman of 80 years or more in good health. This rearrangement joins TRBV24-1 to TRBJ2-3; D may be TRBD1 or TRBD2 (6 bases each). Specimen: blood. The CDR3 DNA reads as TGTGCCACCAGTGATCGGGGTAGGGGGGACGGCACAGATACGCAGTATTTT. Translating it yields CATSDRGRGDGTDTQYF.